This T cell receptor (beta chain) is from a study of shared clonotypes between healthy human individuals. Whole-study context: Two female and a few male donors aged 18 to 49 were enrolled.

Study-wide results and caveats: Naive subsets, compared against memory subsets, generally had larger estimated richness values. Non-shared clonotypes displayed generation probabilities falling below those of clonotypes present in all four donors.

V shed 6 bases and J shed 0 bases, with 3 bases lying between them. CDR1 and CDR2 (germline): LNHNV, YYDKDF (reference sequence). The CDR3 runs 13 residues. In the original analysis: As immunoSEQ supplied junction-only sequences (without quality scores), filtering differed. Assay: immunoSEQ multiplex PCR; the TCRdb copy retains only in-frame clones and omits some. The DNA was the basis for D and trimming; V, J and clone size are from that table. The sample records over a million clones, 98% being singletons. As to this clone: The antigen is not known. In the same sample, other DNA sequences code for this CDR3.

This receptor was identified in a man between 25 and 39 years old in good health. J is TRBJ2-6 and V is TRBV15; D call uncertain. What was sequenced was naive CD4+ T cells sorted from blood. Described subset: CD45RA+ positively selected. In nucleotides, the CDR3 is TGTGCCACCAGAGACTCTGGGGCCAACGTCCTGACTTTC. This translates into CATRDSGANVLTF.